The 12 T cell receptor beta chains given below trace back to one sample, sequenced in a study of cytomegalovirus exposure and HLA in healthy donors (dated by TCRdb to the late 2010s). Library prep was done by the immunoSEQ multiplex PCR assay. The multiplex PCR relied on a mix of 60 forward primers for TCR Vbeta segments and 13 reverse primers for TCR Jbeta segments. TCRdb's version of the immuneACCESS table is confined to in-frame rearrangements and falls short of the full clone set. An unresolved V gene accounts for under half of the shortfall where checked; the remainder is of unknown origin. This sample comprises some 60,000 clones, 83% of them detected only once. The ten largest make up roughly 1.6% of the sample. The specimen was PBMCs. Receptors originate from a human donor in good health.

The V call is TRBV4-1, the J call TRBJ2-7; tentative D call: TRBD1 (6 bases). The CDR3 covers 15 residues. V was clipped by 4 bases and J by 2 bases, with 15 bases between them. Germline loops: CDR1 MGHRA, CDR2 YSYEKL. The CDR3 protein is CASSLGAGAPYEQYF. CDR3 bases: TGCGCCAGCAGCCTAGGAGCAGGGGCCCCCTACGAGCAGTACTTC.

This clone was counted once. CDR3 in DNA: TGTGCCAGCAGCCAAGATCTTCCGACAGGGGTCTCCTACGAGCAGTACTTC. Its translation: CASSQDLPTGVSYEQYF. The rearrangement links TRBV4-2 to TRBJ2-7, with 8 nucleotides matching TRBD1. Trimming at V came to 0 bases and at J to 0 bases, leaving 7 bases not matched to a gene. Germline V gives CDR1 LGHNA, CDR2 YNFKEQ. This CDR3 spans 17 amino acids.

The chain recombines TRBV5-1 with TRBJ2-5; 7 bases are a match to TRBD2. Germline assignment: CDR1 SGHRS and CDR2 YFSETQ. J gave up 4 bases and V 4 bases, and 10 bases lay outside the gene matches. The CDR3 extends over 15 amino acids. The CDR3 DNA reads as TGCGCCAGCAGCGCCTTGGGGGGGGTCGGAGAGACCCAGTACTTC. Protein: CASSALGGVGETQYF.

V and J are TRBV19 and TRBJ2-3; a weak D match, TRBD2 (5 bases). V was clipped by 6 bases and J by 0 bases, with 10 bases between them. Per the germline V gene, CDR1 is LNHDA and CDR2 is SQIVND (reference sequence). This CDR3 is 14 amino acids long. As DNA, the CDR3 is TGTGCCAGTAGGGACTTGATTAGCACAGATACGCAGTATTTT. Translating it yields CASRDLISTDTQYF.

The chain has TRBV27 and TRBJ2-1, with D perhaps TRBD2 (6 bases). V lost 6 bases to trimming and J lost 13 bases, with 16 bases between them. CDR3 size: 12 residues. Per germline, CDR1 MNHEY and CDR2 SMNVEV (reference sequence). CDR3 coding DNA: TGTGCCAGCAGCTCCGCGGCCGGGAGTCAGTTCTTC. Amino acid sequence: CASSSAAGSQFF.

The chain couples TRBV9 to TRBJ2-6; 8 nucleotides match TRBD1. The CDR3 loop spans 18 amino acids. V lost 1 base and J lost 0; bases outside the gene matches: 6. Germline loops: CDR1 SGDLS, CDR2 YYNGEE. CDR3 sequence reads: CASSVIPGQASGANVLTF. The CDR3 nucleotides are TGTGCCAGCAGCGTAATCCCGGGACAGGCCTCTGGGGCCAACGTCCTGACTTTC.

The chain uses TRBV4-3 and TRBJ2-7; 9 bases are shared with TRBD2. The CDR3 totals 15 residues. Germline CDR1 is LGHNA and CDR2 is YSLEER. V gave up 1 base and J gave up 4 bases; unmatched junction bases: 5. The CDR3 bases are TGCGCCAGCAGCCAAGTGGCGGGAGGGGTTTACGAGCAGTACTTC. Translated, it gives CASSQVAGGVYEQYF.

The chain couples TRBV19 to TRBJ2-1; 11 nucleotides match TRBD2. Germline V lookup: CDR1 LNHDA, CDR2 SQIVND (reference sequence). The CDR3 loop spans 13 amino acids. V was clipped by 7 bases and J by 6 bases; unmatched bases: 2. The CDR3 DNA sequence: TGTGCCAGTACACTAGCGGGAGCCAATGAGCAGTTCTTC. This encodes CASTLAGANEQFF.

The CDR3 sequence: CSGLGGTYGYTF. CDR3 sequence (DNA): TGCAGCGGCCTGGGGGGGACCTATGGCTACACCTTC. The rearrangement joins TRBV29-1 to TRBJ1-2, with a possible D match to TRBD1 (5 bases). This CDR3 contains 12 residues. The V and J ends lost 7 bases and 4 bases respectively, with 13 bases between them. Germline loops: CDR1 SQVTM, CDR2 ANQGSEA.

Here the CDR3 reads CATSRDSLEFTNEQFF. CDR3 DNA sequence: TGTGCCACCAGCAGAGATAGTCTAGAATTTACAAATGAGCAGTTCTTC. The chain uses TRBV15 and TRBJ2-1; D is unclear. The CDR3 totals 16 residues. The V gene's germline CDR1 is LNHNV and CDR2 YYDKDF (reference sequence). The V end lost 0 bases, the J end lost 7 bases, and 16 bases lay between the germline ends.

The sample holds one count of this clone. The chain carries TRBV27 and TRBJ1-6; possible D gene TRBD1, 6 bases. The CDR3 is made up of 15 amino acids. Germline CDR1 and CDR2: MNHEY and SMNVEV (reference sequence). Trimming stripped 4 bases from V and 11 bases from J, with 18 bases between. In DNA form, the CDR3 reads TGTGCCAGCAGTTGGTTAGGGACACGCCATCCACCCCTCCACTTT. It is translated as CASSWLGTRHPPLHF.

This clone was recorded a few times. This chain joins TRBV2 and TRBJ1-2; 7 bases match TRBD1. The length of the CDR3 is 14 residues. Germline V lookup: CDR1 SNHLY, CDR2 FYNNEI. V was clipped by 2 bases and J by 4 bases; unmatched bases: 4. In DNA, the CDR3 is TGTGCCAGCAGTGAAACAGGGGACTTCTATGGCTACACCTTC. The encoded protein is CASSETGDFYGYTF.